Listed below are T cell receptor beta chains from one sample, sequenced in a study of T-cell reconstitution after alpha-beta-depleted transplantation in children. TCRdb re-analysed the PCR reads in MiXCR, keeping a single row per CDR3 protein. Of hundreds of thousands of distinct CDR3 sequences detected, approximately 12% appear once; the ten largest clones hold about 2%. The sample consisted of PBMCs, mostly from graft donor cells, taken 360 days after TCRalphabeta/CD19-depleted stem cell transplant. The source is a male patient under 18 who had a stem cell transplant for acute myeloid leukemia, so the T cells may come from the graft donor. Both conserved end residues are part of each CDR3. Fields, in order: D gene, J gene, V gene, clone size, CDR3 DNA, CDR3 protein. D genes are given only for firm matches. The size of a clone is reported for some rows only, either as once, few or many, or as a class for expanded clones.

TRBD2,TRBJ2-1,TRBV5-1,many,TGCGCCAGCACCCTAGGGCTAGCGGGATATGAGCAGTTCTTC,CASTLGLAGYEQFF
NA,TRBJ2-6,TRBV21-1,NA,TGTGCCAGCAGCAAAGACCTTGGACAGGGGGCGAATGGGGCCAACGTCCTGACTTTC,CASSKDLGQGANGANVLTF
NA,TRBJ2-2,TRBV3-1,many,TGTGCCAGCAGCCGCCGGGGCACCGGGGAGCTGTTTTTT,CASSRRGTGELFF
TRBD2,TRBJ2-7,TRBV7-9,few,TGTGCCAGCAGCATTAGCGGGAGTTTTTTCAGCGAGCAGTACTTC,CASSISGSFFSEQYF
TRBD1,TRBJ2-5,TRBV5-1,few,TGCGCCAGCAGCTTGGGCCGGGCAGGGGGCGTAGGATGGATAGAGACCCAGTACTTC,CASSLGRAGGVGWIETQYF
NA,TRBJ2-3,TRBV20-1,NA,TGCAGTGCCTTAAGCGTTGACAGATCAGATACGCAGTATTTT,CSALSVDRSDTQYF
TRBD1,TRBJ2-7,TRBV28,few,TGTGCCAGCAGTTCCTGGTGGACAGGGGGGGGGTACGAGCAGTACTTC,CASSSWWTGGGYEQYF
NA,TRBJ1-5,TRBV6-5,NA,TGTGCCAGCAGTTACGCTTTGGGCAATCAGCCCCAGCATTTT,CASSYALGNQPQHF
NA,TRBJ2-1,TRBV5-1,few,TGCGCCAGCACTCAAACATTAGACAACTACAATGAGCAGTTCTTC,CASTQTLDNYNEQFF
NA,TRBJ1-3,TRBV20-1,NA,TGCAGTGCTAGACACCCCGGGGGCAGAAAAGGGACCATATATTTT,CSARHPGGRKGTIYF
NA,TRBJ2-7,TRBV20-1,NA,TGCAGCACAACCGGTCCAGCGGCGATATACTACGAGCAGTACTTC,CSTTGPAAIYYEQYF
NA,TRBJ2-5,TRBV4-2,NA,TGTGCCAGCAGCCAAAATGTAGAGTGGGAGACCCAGTACTTC,CASSQNVEWETQYF
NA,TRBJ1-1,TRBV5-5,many,TGTGCCAGCAGCCGCCTGGGCAGGGAAACTGAAGCTTTCTTT,CASSRLGRETEAFF
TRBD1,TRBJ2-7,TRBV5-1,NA,TGCGCCAGCAGCCTAACTCCACAGGGGAGCTACGAGCAGTACTTC,CASSLTPQGSYEQYF
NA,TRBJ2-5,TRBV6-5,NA,TGTGCCAGCAGTTACGGTATCCAGGTTGGCGAAGAGACCCAGTACTTC,CASSYGIQVGEETQYF
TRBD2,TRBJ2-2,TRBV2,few,TGTGCCAGCATCGGTAGCGGGTGGAACACCGGGGAGCTGTTTTTT,CASIGSGWNTGELFF